Below, one TCR beta chain is given with its context. No antigen is known for it. This record comes from a study of CD8 T cells in ankylosing spondylitis. TCRdb reprocessed the 5' RACE reads via MiXCR and lists one record per CDR3 protein. The table has some 700,000 distinct CDR3 sequences, 19% seen once. CDR1 is MNHNS and CDR2 is SASEGT in the germline V gene. The V segment lost 6 bases and the J segment 5 bases; nucleotides outside the gene matches: 12. The CDR3 sequence is 15 residues long. Overall study findings and caveats: Some motif variants were previously reported in reactive arthritis synovial fluid and blood. Disease-linked clones were found to be CD8+ and relatively rare in peripheral blood. Matched synovial fluid from ankylosing spondylitis patients was reported to be enriched for disease-linked clones. For ankylosing spondylitis blood, a TCR beta motif of eight or nine highly homologous variants appeared characteristic.

V gene TRBV6-1 combines with J gene TRBJ1-1, with 7 positions matching TRBD1. The specimen sequenced was blood, either unsorted or a sorted T cell fraction (not recorded which). This clonotype was sampled from a male donor with ankylosing spondylitis. The CDR3 region is CASSLGGSIRTEAFF. In DNA, the CDR3 is TGTGCCAGCAGCCTAGGGGGCTCTATTCGAACTGAAGCTTTCTTT.